This T cell receptor (beta chain) was documented in a study of a mutant IDH1 vaccine in newly diagnosed glioma (dated by TCRdb to the early 2020s). For context, the study as a whole: Patients received eight vaccinations in weeks 1, 3, 5, 7, 11, 15, 19 and 23, corresponding to visits V03 through V10. Vaccination began 4-6 weeks after radiotherapy alone, or alongside temozolomide cycles in the chemotherapy-containing groups. Of the approximately 33 patients who were treated, about 62% were male and approximately 40% were female, and the mean age was around 41 years. Prior to enrollment, standard therapy consisting of radiotherapy alone, temozolomide alone, or radiochemotherapy with temozolomide had been administered to patients, with the combination being received by most patients. Six visits were used for peripheral blood collection: V03 (baseline), V05, V07, V10, V12 and V13. For exploratory analyses, about two dozen treated patients had longitudinal TCRB deep sequencing done wherever samples were available.

From the cysteine up to the phenylalanine, the CDR3 has a length of 16 residues. Here the CDR3 DNA is all that survives: 48 bases in frame from base 1. According to the germline V gene, CDR1 reads MNHEY and CDR2 reads SVGAGI. Here V drops 0 bases and J drops 3 bases, and the junction holds 4 bases not matched to any gene. Interpreted using the paper, the time point label stands for: week 11, during vaccination. Each vaccine dose, consisting of 300 ug of a 20-mer mutant IDH1 peptide in Montanide, was administered subcutaneously with topical imiquimod. Newly diagnosed WHO grade 3 or 4 IDH1-mutant astrocytomas showing loss of nuclear ATRX were present in the donors. The samples were drawn from NOA16, a multicentre, single-arm, open-label phase I trial in Germany that tested a mutant IDH1 peptide vaccine in humans for the first time. The DNeasy Blood and Tissue Kit was used to extract genomic DNA from EDTA blood for TCRB sequencing.

A word on this clone: The clone's antigen remains unknown. No much larger clone is present one base from it, and per-base qualities are unavailable.

Here is what the overall study found, with its caveats: It was noted by the authors that analyses of patient blood samples could not be reproduced owing to sample limitations. Pseudoprogression appeared unrelated to alterations in the top peripheral T cell clonotypes detected by TCRB sequencing. PBMC samples for TCRB deep sequencing were selected based on availability. Vaccine-induced immune responses across multiple MHC alleles were detected in 85% to 95% of patients.

The library relied on the immunoSEQ multiplex PCR assay. Rearranged TCR beta chain sequences were amplified using the hsTCRB Kit according to the manufacturer's protocol. Sequencing of TCRB libraries was carried out on an Illumina MiSeq. The authors processed their data as follows. The proprietary platform of the kit vendor was used for demultiplexing, trimming and gene mapping. Not all clones reach the TCRdb copy of this immuneACCESS table, which keeps in-frame sequences only. Checked studies attribute under half of the gap to unresolved V genes and leave the rest unexplained. The DNA was the basis for D and trimming; V, J and clone size are from that table. The sample table lists some 130,000 clones, around three quarters of them with a count of one. The ten largest clones add up to under 7% of the sample.

The origin of this receptor is a man aged 40-49 years with glioma. This specimen was PBMCs, taken from a glioma patient whose treatment included an IDH1 peptide vaccine. The chain is assembled from TRBV6-5 and TRBJ1-3; 8 central bases correspond to TRBD1. The CDR3 reads CASSYSSDRVGNTIYF. The DNA sequence is TGTGCCAGCAGTTACTCATCGGACAGGGTTGGAAACACCATATATTTT.